This paragraph covers one T cell receptor (beta chain) sequence. This record belongs to a study of shared clonotypes between healthy human individuals. Only in-frame clones appear in the TCRdb table, and some are missing; sequencing was by immunoSEQ multiplex PCR. The sample carries 1.4 million or so clones, approximately 98.5% recorded once. Per germline, CDR1 SGHTA and CDR2 FQGNSA. The CDR3 runs 15 residues. The V gene lost 5 bases and the J gene lost 5 bases, with 19 bases spanning the gap. The sequencing input was naive CD4+ T cells sorted from blood. Subset meaning: CD45RA+ positively selected. The chain has TRBV7-2 and TRBJ2-7; possible D gene TRBD2, 5 bases. This receptor was taken from a man under 40 in good health. In DNA form, the CDR3 reads TGTGCCAGCAGCGAATCGGGCGCGAGGGCCCACGAGCAGTACTTC. It is translated as CASSESGARAHEQYF.